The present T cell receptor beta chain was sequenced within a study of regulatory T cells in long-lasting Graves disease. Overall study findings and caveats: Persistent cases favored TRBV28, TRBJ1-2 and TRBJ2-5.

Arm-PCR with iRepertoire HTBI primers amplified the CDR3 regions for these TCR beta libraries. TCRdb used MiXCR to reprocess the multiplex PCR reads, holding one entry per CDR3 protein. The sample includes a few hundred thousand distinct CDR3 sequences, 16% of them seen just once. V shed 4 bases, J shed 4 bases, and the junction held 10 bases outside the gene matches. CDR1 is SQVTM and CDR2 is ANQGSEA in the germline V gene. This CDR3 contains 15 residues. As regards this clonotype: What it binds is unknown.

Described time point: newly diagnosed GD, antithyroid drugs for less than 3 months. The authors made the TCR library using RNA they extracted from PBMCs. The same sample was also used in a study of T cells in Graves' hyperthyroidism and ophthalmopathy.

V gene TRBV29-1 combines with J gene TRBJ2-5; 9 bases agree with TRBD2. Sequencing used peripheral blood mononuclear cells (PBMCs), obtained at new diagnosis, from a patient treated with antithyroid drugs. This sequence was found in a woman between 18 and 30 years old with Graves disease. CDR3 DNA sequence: TGCAGCGTTGGAAGCGCTAGCGGGAATAGAGAGACCCAGTACTTC. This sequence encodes CSVGSASGNRETQYF.